This T cell receptor beta chain was sequenced during a study of T-cell reconstitution after alpha-beta-depleted transplantation in children. This clonotype was recorded many times. Unique molecular identifiers were incorporated when the TCRbeta library was constructed. TCRdb redid the calling of the PCR reads with MiXCR, one entry per CDR3 protein. Of about 600,000 distinct CDR3 sequences listed, about 10% were seen once; the top ten hold 4% to 5%. CDR1 is GTSNPN and CDR2 is SVGIG in the germline V gene (reference sequence). Between the trimmed V and J ends, which lost 2 bases and 1 base, there was a span of 5 bases. The CDR3 is made up of 12 amino acids.

The origin of this receptor is a human donor who donated a stem cell graft to a child with acute myeloid leukemia. Sequenced here: PBMCs from the stem cell graft donor, sampled from the stem cell graft. The chain combines TRBV30 with TRBJ1-1, with D uncertain. CDR3 nucleotide sequence: TGTGCCTGGAGTTTCAGGAACACTGAAGCTTTCTTT. This codes for CAWSFRNTEAFF.